This T cell receptor (beta chain) originates from a study of blood T cell repertoires in COVID-19. Study details: Both acute and convalescent COVID-19 samples were obtained from the United States, Italy and Spain. T cells, B-cell-depleted T cells, or PBMCs supplied cDNA or gDNA.

As processed by the authors: Using reference gene primer amplification, nucleated cell counts were estimated. TCRdb's table, derived via immunoSEQ multiplex PCR, lists solely in-frame clones and lacks some. The D gene and trimming were derived from the DNA, and the V and J assignments and clone size from that table. The sample shows fewer than 400,000 clones, 85% of them seen only once. Deletions cut 3 bases from V and 4 bases from J, with 7 bases between. The V gene's germline CDR1 is KGHSH and CDR2 LQKENI. There are 13 residues in the CDR3. The sample taken for sequencing was peripheral blood. The clonotype was recovered from a woman between 18 and 29 years old with acute or convalescent COVID-19. The V gene is TRBV18, the J gene TRBJ1-3, with D perhaps matching TRBD1 (5 bases). The CDR3 region has the DNA TGTGCCAGCTCACCCCGACAGGGAAACACCATATATTTT. It yields the protein CASSPRQGNTIYF.